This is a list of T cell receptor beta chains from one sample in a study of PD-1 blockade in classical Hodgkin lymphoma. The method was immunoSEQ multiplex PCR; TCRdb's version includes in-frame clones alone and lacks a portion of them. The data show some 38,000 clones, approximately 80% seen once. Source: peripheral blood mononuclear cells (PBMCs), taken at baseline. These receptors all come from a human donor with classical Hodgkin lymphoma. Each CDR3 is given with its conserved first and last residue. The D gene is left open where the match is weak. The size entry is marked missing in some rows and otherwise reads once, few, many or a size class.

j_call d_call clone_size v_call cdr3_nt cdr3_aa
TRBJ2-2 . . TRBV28 TGTGCCAGCAGTTCCACTTACCTCTGGGGGGCACATAACACCGGGGAGCTGTTTTTT CASSSTYLWGAHNTGELFF
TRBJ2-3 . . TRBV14 TGTGCCAGCAGCCACGGAGATACGCAGTATTTT CASSHGDTQYF
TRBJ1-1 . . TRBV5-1 TGTGCCAGCAGCTTGGATGGGCTGGGGGGAGCTTTCTTT CASSLDGLGGAFF
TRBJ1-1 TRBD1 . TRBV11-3 TGTGCCAGCAGCAGGGGGCGACGGACTGAAGCTTTCTTT CASSRGRRTEAFF
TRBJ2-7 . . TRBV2 TGTGCCAGCTCAAAACCCTCACGAGGGACCTACGAGCAGTACTTC CASSKPSRGTYEQYF
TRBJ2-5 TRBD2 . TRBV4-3 TGCGCCAGCAGCCAAGACGGAAGGACGGGAGGGGAGACCCAGTACTTC CASSQDGRTGGETQYF
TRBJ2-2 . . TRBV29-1 TGCAGCGCAGGGTCTCCCCGGACAACCGGGGAGCTGTTTTTT CSAGSPRTTGELFF
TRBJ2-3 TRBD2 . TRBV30 TGTGCCTGGGGGGCGGGGGGGGCAGATACGCAGTATTTT CAWGAGGADTQYF
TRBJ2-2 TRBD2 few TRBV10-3 TGTGCCATGGCGAGTAGCGGGAGGCTAAACACCGGGGAGCTGTTTTTT CAMASSGRLNTGELFF
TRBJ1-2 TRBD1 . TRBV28 TGTGCCAGCAGCCCTGACAGGGTAGGGGGCTACACCTTC CASSPDRVGGYTF
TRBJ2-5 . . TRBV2 TGTGCCAGCAGTGAACAGGAAGAGACCCAGTACTTC CASSEQEETQYF
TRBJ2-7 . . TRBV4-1 TGCGCCAGCAGCCAGCCGATAAGCTCCTACGAGCAGTACTTC CASSQPISSYEQYF
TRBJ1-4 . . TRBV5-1 TGCGCCAGCAGCCGGATGCCGACTAATGAAAAACTGTTTTTT CASSRMPTNEKLFF
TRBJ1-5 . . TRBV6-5 TGTGCCAGCAGTTACCACGGGATCGGGGGGCCCCAGCATTTT CASSYHGIGGPQHF
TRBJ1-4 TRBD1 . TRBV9 TGTGCCAGCAGCCCAACGGGACAGGGAGGCGGAAAACTGTTTTTT CASSPTGQGGGKLFF
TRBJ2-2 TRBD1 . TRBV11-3 TGTGCCAGCAGCTTAGGACAGGGAGAAACCGGGGAGCTGTTTTTT CASSLGQGETGELFF
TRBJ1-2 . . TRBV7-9 TGTGCCAGCAGCTCCGGGACCAACCATGGCTACACCTTC CASSSGTNHGYTF
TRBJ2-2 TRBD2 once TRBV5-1 TGCGCCAGCAGCTTGATACCGGGACTAGCGGGAGTTACCGGGGAGCTGTTTTTT CASSLIPGLAGVTGELFF
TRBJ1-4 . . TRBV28 TGTGCCAGCAGTTTGAGCGGGTCGGGCTCCCGAAATGAAAAACTGTTTTTT CASSLSGSGSRNEKLFF
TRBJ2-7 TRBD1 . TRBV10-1 TGCGCCAGCAGTGAGGGAGCAGGGGGCTTGGACGAGCAGTACTTC CASSEGAGGLDEQYF
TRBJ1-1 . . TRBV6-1 TGTGCCAGCAGCCCGACCACTGAAGCTTTCTTT CASSPTTEAFF
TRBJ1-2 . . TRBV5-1 TGCGCCAGCAGCCCCGAAGCAGGGACCTATGGCTACACCTTC CASSPEAGTYGYTF
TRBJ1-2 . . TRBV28 TGTGCCAGCAGTTTTGCCAGGGTCAGCGGCTACACCTTC CASSFARVSGYTF
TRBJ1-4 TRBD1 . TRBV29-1 TGCAGCGCCCGCGGGACAGGGGACGAAAAACTGTTTTTT CSARGTGDEKLFF
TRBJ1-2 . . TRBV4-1 TGCGCCAGCAGCCAGTCAACTGTAAGGGTTGGCGGCTACACCTTC CASSQSTVRVGGYTF
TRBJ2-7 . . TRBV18 TGTGCCAGCTCACCAGGGCACGAGCAGTACTTC CASSPGHEQYF
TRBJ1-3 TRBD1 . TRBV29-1 TGCAGCGGTGGACAGGGTGGTGGAAACACCATATATTTT CSGGQGGGNTIYF
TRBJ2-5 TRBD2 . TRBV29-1 TGCAGCGTTCGGTGTCTATTACTCCGCCGAAAAAACAGCGGGAGAGGGGGTGCGATCGAGACCCAGTACTTC CSVRCLLLRRKNSGRGGAIETQYF
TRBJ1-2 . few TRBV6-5 TGTGCCAGCAGTTACTCGCAAGGTGGCTACACCTTC CASSYSQGGYTF
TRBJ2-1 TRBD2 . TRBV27 TGTGCCAGCAGTTTAAGGCTATGGCGGGAGGGTGACAACAATGAGCAGTTCTTC CASSLRLWREGDNNEQFF
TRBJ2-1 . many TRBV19 TGTGCCACCCTACAGAGGGGTAATGAGCAGTTCTTC CATLQRGNEQFF
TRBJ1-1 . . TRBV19 TGTGCCAGTAGTATATATAGGATCGGCACTGAAGCTTTCTTT CASSIYRIGTEAFF
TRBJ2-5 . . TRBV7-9 TGTGCCAGCAGCTTAGGCTACAGGGATGGAGAGACCCAGTACTTC CASSLGYRDGETQYF
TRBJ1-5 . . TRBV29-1 TGCAGCGTTGGGGGGGAAGGTCAGCCCCAGCATTTT CSVGGEGQPQHF
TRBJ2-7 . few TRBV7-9 TGTGCCAGCAGCTTAGCGGGAGTAGACTACGAGCAGTACTTC CASSLAGVDYEQYF
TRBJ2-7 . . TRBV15 TGTGCCACCGGCAGGGACAAGACCTACGAGCAGTACTTC CATGRDKTYEQYF
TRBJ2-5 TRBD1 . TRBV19 TGTGCCAGTAGTGCACAGACAGGGAGTGAAGTGGAGACCCAGTACTTC CASSAQTGSEVETQYF
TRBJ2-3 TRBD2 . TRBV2 TGTGCCAGCCTTAGGACTAGCGGTCCCACAGATACGCAGTATTTT CASLRTSGPTDTQYF
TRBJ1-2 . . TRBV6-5 TGTGCCAGCTCTTTCTATGGCTACACCTTC CASSFYGYTF
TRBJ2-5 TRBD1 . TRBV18 TGTGCCAGCTCACCCCCCGGGACAGCCGAGACCCAGTACTTC CASSPPGTAETQYF
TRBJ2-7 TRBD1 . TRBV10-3 TGTGCCATCAGTAACCCGGGACAGCAATCCTACGAGCAGTACTTC CAISNPGQQSYEQYF
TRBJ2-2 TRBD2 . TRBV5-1 TGCGCCAGCAGCGCCCGACTAGCGGGACATTTCGATCCCGGGGAGCTGTTTTTT CASSARLAGHFDPGELFF
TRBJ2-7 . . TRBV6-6 TGTGCCAGCAGCCATCTAAGCGGGCTCTACGAGCAGTACTTC CASSHLSGLYEQYF
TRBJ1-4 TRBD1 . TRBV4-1 TGCGCCAGCAGCCAAGCAGACAGGGCCGATGAAAAACTGTTTTTT CASSQADRADEKLFF
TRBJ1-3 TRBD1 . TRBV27 TGTGCCAGCAGTCCCTATGAGGGGGCGATGGACACCATATATTTT CASSPYEGAMDTIYF
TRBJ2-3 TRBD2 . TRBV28 TGTGCCAGCAGTACCGGGACTAACACGCAGTATTTT CASSTGTNTQYF
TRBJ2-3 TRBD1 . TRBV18 TGTGCCAGCTCACCAAACAGGGGGCGAACAGATACGCAGTATTTT CASSPNRGRTDTQYF
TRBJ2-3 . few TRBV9 TGTGCCAGCAGCGCGGGTACAGATACGCAGTATTTT CASSAGTDTQYF
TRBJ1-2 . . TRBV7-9 TGTGCCAGCAGCTTAAAAAAAGGTCTAAGCTATGGCTACACCTTC CASSLKKGLSYGYTF
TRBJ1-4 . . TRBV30 TGTGCCTGGAGTGTTTATCTAGGAACCAAACTGTTTTTT CAWSVYLGTKLFF
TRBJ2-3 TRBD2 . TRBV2 TGTGCCAGCAGTTTGGGACTAAGCACAGATACGCAGTATTTT CASSLGLSTDTQYF
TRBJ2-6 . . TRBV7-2 TGTGCCAGCGCAGGTCTTGGGGCCAACGTCCTGACTTTC CASAGLGANVLTF
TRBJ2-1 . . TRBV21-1 TGTGCCAGCAGCCCGCGAAGGACAGGGGAGGATGAGCAGTTCTTC CASSPRRTGEDEQFF